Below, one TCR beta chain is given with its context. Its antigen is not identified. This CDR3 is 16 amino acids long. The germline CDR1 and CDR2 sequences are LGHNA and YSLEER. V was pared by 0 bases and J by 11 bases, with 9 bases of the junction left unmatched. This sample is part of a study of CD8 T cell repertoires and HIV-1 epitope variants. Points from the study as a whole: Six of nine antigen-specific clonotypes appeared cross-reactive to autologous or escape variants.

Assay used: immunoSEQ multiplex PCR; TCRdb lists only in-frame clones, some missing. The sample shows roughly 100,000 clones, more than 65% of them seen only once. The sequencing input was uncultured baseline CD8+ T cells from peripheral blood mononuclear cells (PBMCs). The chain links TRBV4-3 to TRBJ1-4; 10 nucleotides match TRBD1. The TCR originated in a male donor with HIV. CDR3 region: CASSQDLPGQGEKLFF. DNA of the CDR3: TGCGCCAGCAGCCAAGATTTGCCCGGACAGGGGGAGAAACTGTTTTTT.